These 28 T cell receptor beta chains share one sample of origin, sequenced in a study of Ad26.COV2.S vaccination and SARS-CoV-2 variants. Treatment in this sample: 19 received Ad26.COV2.S at low or high dose, single or two shots; roughly five received placebo; per-sample allocation not given. Sampling took place 63 days after the first vaccine or placebo injection. Only in-frame clones appear in the TCRdb table, and some are missing; sequencing was by immunoSEQ multiplex PCR. The table includes hundreds of thousands of clones, about 90% detected once. This material consisted of peripheral blood, taken in a trial of Ad26.COV2.S vaccine versus placebo. The receptors here all came from a person between 18 and 65 years old who received the Ad26.COV2.S COVID-19 vaccine or a placebo.

This clone occurred a few times. The rearrangement joins TRBV10-3 to TRBJ2-7, with 7 nucleotides matching TRBD1. The V segment lost 6 bases and the J segment 6 bases; nucleotides outside the gene matches: 8. This CDR3 is built from 13 residues. CDR1 and CDR2 (germline): ENHRY, SYGVKD. CDR3 region: CAISLTGTGEQYF. The DNA for the CDR3 is TGTGCCATCAGCCTGACAGGGACGGGCGAGCAGTACTTC.

The chain recombines TRBV3-1 (or the pseudogene TRBV3-2) with TRBJ1-2, with a possible D match to TRBD1 (5 bases). Deletions cut 0 bases from V and 7 bases from J, with 15 bases between. Germline V lookup: CDR1 LGHDT, CDR2 YNNKEL (reference sequence). The CDR3 contains 15 residues. The CDR3 protein is CASSQDQAGPGGYTF. CDR3 nucleotide sequence: TGTGCCAGCAGCCAAGATCAAGCGGGGCCAGGTGGCTACACCTTC.

The rearrangement links TRBV18 to TRBJ1-5; D remains ambiguous. In germline, CDR1 is KGHSH, CDR2 LQKENI. The CDR3 has 15 amino acids. V dropped 3 bases and J dropped 1 base, with 10 bases sitting between them. In DNA form, the CDR3 reads TGTGCCAGCTCACCGGAGCAGCTCAGCAATCAGCCCCAGCATTTT. Its translation: CASSPEQLSNQPQHF.

This clone was recorded a few times. For the CDR3, the DNA is TGTGCCAGTAGTAAGCGGGACAGGGTCACTGAAGCTTTCTTT. As protein: CASSKRDRVTEAFF. The chain recombines TRBV19 with TRBJ1-1, with 9 bases lining up with TRBD1. Trimming at V came to 4 bases and at J to 4 bases, leaving 4 bases not matched to a gene. CDR3 length: 14 residues. Germline V gene data show CDR1 as LNHDA and CDR2 as SQIVND (reference sequence).

The gene calls are TRBV5-4 and TRBJ2-3; D may be TRBD2 (6 bases). Germline V gene data show CDR1 as SGHNT and CDR2 as YYREEE (reference sequence). Trimming took off 1 base at V and 2 bases at J, with 14 bases between the two ends. CDR3 length: 16 residues. The chain's CDR3 is CASSLFAGIITDTQYF. The DNA of the CDR3 is TGTGCCAGCAGCTTGTTCGCGGGGATTATCACAGATACGCAGTATTTT.

The chain uses TRBV6-5 and TRBJ2-2; the D gene is possibly TRBD1 (5 bases). Trimming stripped 6 bases from V and 0 bases from J, with 8 bases between. This CDR3 region has 14 residues. Per the germline V gene, CDR1 is MNHEY and CDR2 is SVGAGI. The CDR3 DNA reads TGTGCCAGCAGCCAGGACACGAACACCGGGGAGCTGTTTTTT. It yields the protein CASSQDTNTGELFF.

The CDR3 DNA is TGTGCCAGCAGCTGGATAGCCGAGAACAGTGCCGGGGAGCTGTTTTTT. Protein product: CASSWIAENSAGELFF. This chain connects TRBV7-9 to TRBJ2-2; D gene unclear. Trimming removed 4 bases from V and 6 bases from J, with 18 bases in between. Germline lookup yields CDR1 SEHNR and CDR2 FQNEAQ (reference sequence). The CDR3 is 16 residues long.

The chain joins TRBV9 to TRBJ1-6; weak D call: TRBD1 (6 bases). Trimming left V 0 bases short and J 9 bases short, with 19 bases between. Germline CDR1 SGDLS, CDR2 YYNGEE. The CDR3 consists of 17 residues. This CDR3 is CASSVGPEARGGSPLHF. CDR3 DNA: TGTGCCAGCAGCGTAGGTCCTGAGGCCAGGGGTGGTTCACCCCTCCACTTT.

The chain links TRBV6-5 to TRBJ1-2; 8 bases map to TRBD1. The CDR3 sequence is 13 residues long. V lost 3 bases to trimming and J lost 8 bases; unmatched junction nucleotides: 5. CDR1 and CDR2 (germline): MNHEY, SVGAGI. CDR3 DNA: TGTGCCAGCAGTTATCTGGACAGGGTCGGCTACACCTTC. This codes for CASSYLDRVGYTF.

The rearrangement joins TRBV19 to TRBJ1-2; 9 bases agree with TRBD1. CDR1 and CDR2 from the germline V gene are LNHDA and SQIVND (reference sequence). This CDR3 is built from 14 residues. Losses at the gene ends were 5 bases for V and 8 bases for J; bases not matched to a gene: 9. The CDR3 DNA sequence: TGTGCCAGTAGTCCTGGGACAGGGAGGTTCGGCTACACCTTC. This sequence encodes CASSPGTGRFGYTF.

The gene calls are TRBV10-3 and TRBJ2-1; 13 nucleotides match TRBD2. This CDR3 has 18 amino acids. Germline V gene lookup returns CDR1 ENHRY and CDR2 SYGVKD. V gave up 6 bases and J gave up 5 bases; unmatched junction bases: 13. CDR3 in DNA: TGTGCCATCAGCCTAACTAGCGGGGGGGCCCTAAATAACAATGAGCAGTTCTTC. It is translated as CAISLTSGGALNNNEQFF.

This chain connects TRBV18 to TRBJ2-6, with D uncertain. The CDR3 is 17 residues long. Germline V CDR1 and CDR2: KGHSH, LQKENI. The V and J ends lost 3 bases and 0 bases respectively, with 12 bases between them. The CDR3 sequence is CASSPWADPSGANVLTF. In DNA, the CDR3 is TGTGCCAGCTCACCTTGGGCTGACCCCTCTGGGGCCAACGTCCTGACTTTC.

This chain links TRBV7-8 with TRBJ2-1; D remains ambiguous. Per the germline V gene, CDR1 is SGHVS and CDR2 is FQNEAQ. The CDR3 length is 15 residues. Trimming took 1 base from V and 0 from J, leaving 7 bases between them. CDR3 loop: CASSLEAYSYNEQFF. In DNA, the CDR3 is TGTGCCAGCAGCTTAGAAGCTTACTCCTACAATGAGCAGTTCTTC. The full variable domain, in which reference TRBV7-8 and TRBJ2-1 provide the parts outside the CDR3, is GAGVSQSPRYKVAKRGQDVALRCDPISGHVSLFWYQQALGQGPEFLTYFQNEAQLDKSGLPSDRFFAERPEGSVSTLKIQRTQQEDSAVYLCASSLEAYSYNEQFFGPGTRLTVL.

The chain carries TRBV27 and TRBJ2-7; 7 bases agree with TRBD2. The CDR3 is 14 amino acids. V gave up 2 bases and J gave up 4 bases; unmatched junction bases: 5. CDR1 and CDR2 (germline): MNHEY, SMNVEV (reference sequence). CDR3 nucleotide sequence: TGTGCCAGCAGTTTACGATGGGGGGGTTACGAGCAGTACTTC. Its translation: CASSLRWGGYEQYF.

The CDR3 bases are TGTGCCAGCAGCGGCCGTGAAGACAGGGGCCCCTCGGAAGAGCAGTACTTC. Translating gives CASSGREDRGPSEEQYF. The chain joins TRBV3-1 (or the pseudogene TRBV3-2) to TRBJ2-7, with 8 nucleotides matching TRBD1. The CDR3 has 17 amino acids. Germline CDR1 LGHDT, CDR2 YNNKEL (reference sequence). After removal of 5 bases from V and 7 bases from J, the junction contained 19 bases not matched to a gene.

V is TRBV6-5 and J is TRBJ1-2; 9 bases fit TRBD1. The trim removed 7 bases at V and 5 bases at J, leaving 5 bases unmatched. The germline V gene encodes CDR1 MNHEY and CDR2 SVGAGI. The CDR3 is made up of 13 amino acids. CDR3 protein: CASILGQGYGYTF. The CDR3 bases are TGTGCCAGCATCCTCGGACAGGGGTATGGCTACACCTTC.

This sequence joins TRBV4-2 and TRBJ1-5; D is possibly TRBD1 (5 bases). V lost 4 bases to trimming and J lost 1 base, with 20 bases between them. The CDR3 runs 18 residues. Germline V gives CDR1 LGHNA, CDR2 YNFKEQ. The CDR3, as DNA: TGTGCCAGCAGCCCCCACTCCTCCCAGGGATTGAGCAATCAGCCCCAGCATTTT. Translated, it gives CASSPHSSQGLSNQPQHF.

The chain combines TRBV19 with TRBJ2-7, with 10 bases aligning to TRBD2. The V segment lost 7 bases and the J segment 3 bases; nucleotides outside the gene matches: 12. The germline CDR1 and CDR2 sequences are LNHDA and SQIVND (reference sequence). CDR3 length: 16 amino acids. CDR3 protein: CASKRLAGDSGYEQYF. The CDR3 nucleotides read TGTGCCAGTAAGAGGCTAGCGGGAGATAGCGGCTACGAGCAGTACTTC. The entire variable domain, with the rest obtained from reference TRBV19 and TRBJ2-7, is as follows: DGGITQSPKYLFRKEGQNVTLSCEQNLNHDAMYWYRQDPGQGLRLIYYSQIVNDFQKGDIAEGYSVSREKKESFPLTVTSAQKNPTAFYLCASKRLAGDSGYEQYFGPGTRLTVT.

The chain employs TRBV25-1 and TRBJ2-7, with 7 bases lining up with TRBD1. J gave up 0 bases and V 5 bases, and 4 bases lay outside the gene matches. The CDR3 contains 14 residues. Germline assignment: CDR1 MGHDK and CDR2 SYGVNS. CDR3: CASSKQGSSYEQYF. CDR3 DNA: TGTGCCAGCAGTAAACAGGGGAGCTCCTACGAGCAGTACTTC.

V and J are TRBV15 and TRBJ2-7; 12 bases line up with TRBD2. CDR1 is LNHNV, CDR2 YYDKDF, per germline (reference sequence). There are 15 residues in the CDR3. Losses at the gene ends were 1 base for V and 2 bases for J; bases not matched to a gene: 0. CDR3 region: CATSRGLAGAYEQYF. The CDR3 DNA follows: TGTGCCACCAGCAGAGGACTAGCGGGAGCCTACGAGCAGTACTTC.

This chain's CDR3 is CASRDRATNEKLFF. The DNA of the CDR3 is TGTGCCAGCAGGGACCGCGCAACTAATGAAAAACTGTTTTTT. The rearrangement uses TRBV6-5 and TRBJ1-4, with D unresolved. In germline, CDR1 is MNHEY, CDR2 SVGAGI. This CDR3 comprises 14 residues. Trimming left V 6 bases short and J 0 bases short, with 8 bases between.

This rearrangement joins TRBV27 to TRBJ1-2; 7 nucleotides match TRBD1. The CDR3 has 14 residues. The germline V gene encodes CDR1 MNHEY and CDR2 SMNVEV (reference sequence). The V and J ends lost 3 bases and 7 bases, in that order; junction bases with no gene match: 8. The CDR3 protein is CASSFGRGRSGYTF. The CDR3 DNA reads as TGTGCCAGCAGTTTTGGAAGGGGGCGGTCTGGCTACACCTTC.

Comments on this clone: Other DNA sequences in this sample translate to the same CDR3. The chain couples TRBV7-2 to TRBJ2-3; D is possibly TRBD1 (5 bases). In germline, CDR1 is SGHTA, CDR2 FQGNSA. Between the trimmed V and J ends, which lost 2 bases and 4 bases, there was a span of 7 bases. The CDR3 loop spans 13 amino acids. Written as DNA, the CDR3 is TGTGCCAGCAGCTTAAGGGGTGCAGATACGCAGTATTTT. It codes for CASSLRGADTQYF. The full variable domain, completed using reference TRBV7-2 and TRBJ2-3, is GAGVSQSPSNKVTEKGKDVELRCDPISGHTALYWYRQSLGQGLEFLIYFQGNSAPDKSGLPSDRFSAERTGGSVSTLTIQRTQQEDSAVYLCASSLRGADTQYFGPGTRLTVL.

This chain links TRBV3-1 (or the pseudogene TRBV3-2) with TRBJ2-3; 10 bases agree with TRBD2. The V segment lost 4 bases and the J segment 1 base; nucleotides outside the gene matches: 2. The germline CDR1 and CDR2 sequences are LGHDT and YNNKEL (reference sequence). CDR3 size: 15 residues. DNA of the CDR3: TGTGCCAGCAGCCTTACTAGCGGGGGCACAGATACGCAGTATTTT. It is translated as CASSLTSGGTDTQYF.

This rearrangement joins TRBV2 to TRBJ2-4, with TRBD1 matching 7 bases. V lost 6 bases, J lost 1 base, and 6 bases stayed unmatched. The CDR3 is 15 amino acids. CDR1 is SNHLY and CDR2 is FYNNEI in the germline V gene. In DNA form, the CDR3 reads TGTGCCAGCAGGGACAGGCTTCTTGCCAAAAACATTCAGTACTTC. Translated, it gives CASRDRLLAKNIQYF.

The chain uses TRBV5-4 and TRBJ2-1, with D hard to call. Germline loops: CDR1 SGHNT, CDR2 YYREEE (reference sequence). The CDR3 runs to 13 residues. V gave up 0 bases and J gave up 3 bases, with 4 bases separating them. CDR3 amino acids: CASSLGGYNEQFF. The CDR3, as DNA: TGTGCCAGCAGCTTGGGGGGCTACAATGAGCAGTTCTTC.

The rearrangement joins TRBV24-1 to TRBJ2-1, with 9 bases identical to TRBD2. CDR3 length equals 15 residues. Germline V gene sequence: CDR1 KGHDR, CDR2 SFDVKD. The V and J ends lost 4 bases and 6 bases, in that order; junction bases with no gene match: 6. CDR3 loop: CATSELAGVGNEQFF. The CDR3 DNA is TGTGCCACCAGTGAATTAGCGGGAGTAGGCAATGAGCAGTTCTTC.

This clone was observed a handful of times. Additional DNA sequences in this sample encode the identical CDR3. The gene calls are TRBV12-3 or TRBV12-4 and TRBJ2-7; D not resolved. The CDR3 is made up of 11 amino acids. V lost 4 bases and J 4 bases, leaving 5 bases between the germline ends. The DNA of the CDR3 is TGTGCCAGCAGTTCCAGGTACGAGCAGTACTTC. This codes for CASSSRYEQYF.